These 19 T cell receptor beta chains were sequenced from one sample in a study of T-cell reconstitution after alpha-beta-depleted transplantation in children. Preparation of the TCRbeta library involved a method that used unique molecular identifiers. Using its own MiXCR run on the PCR reads, TCRdb lists one record per CDR3 protein. The sample has nearly 400,000 distinct CDR3 sequences; approximately 20% are singletons. The starting material was PBMCs from the stem cell graft donor, obtained from the stem cell graft. The receptors here all came from a human donor who donated a stem cell graft to a child with acute myeloid leukemia.

This clonotype was counted between two and nine times. V is TRBV9 and J is TRBJ2-1, with 7 positions matching TRBD1. The CDR3 runs to 14 residues. Germline loops: CDR1 SGDLS, CDR2 YYNGEE. The V gene end was trimmed by 3 bases and the J gene end by 8 bases; junction bases not matched to a gene: 8. The CDR3: CASSGDPTGDEQFF. In DNA, the CDR3 is TGTGCCAGCAGCGGCGACCCCACAGGGGATGAGCAGTTCTTC.

This clonotype came up many times. The chain uses TRBV7-2 and TRBJ2-7, with 7 bases aligning to TRBD1. Losses at the gene ends were 6 bases for V and 3 bases for J; bases not matched to a gene: 5. CDR3 length equals 13 residues. Looked up from germline, CDR1 is SGHTA and CDR2 is FQGNSA. The CDR3 sequence: CASRPTGNYEQYF. The CDR3 DNA reads as TGTGCCAGCAGACCGACAGGGAACTACGAGCAGTACTTC.

This clonotype was detected a few times. V is TRBV20-1 and J is TRBJ2-5, with TRBD2 matching 8 bases. V was pared by 3 bases and J by 6 bases, with 6 bases of the junction left unmatched. CDR1 and CDR2 (germline): DFQATT, SNEGSKA (reference sequence). This CDR3 comprises 13 residues. CDR3 sequence (DNA): TGCAGTGCTAGCCGGGAGGGCCTGAAGACCCAGTACTTC. Translation gives CSASREGLKTQYF.

The rearrangement links TRBV20-1 to TRBJ2-1, with D uncertain. Germline CDR1 is DFQATT and CDR2 is SNEGSKA (reference sequence). CDR3 length equals 10 residues. This chain's CDR3 is CSPRSDEQFF. CDR3 nucleotide sequence: TGCTCCCCCCGAAGCGATGAGCAGTTCTTC.

This clonotype was seen at least ten times. The chain joins TRBV12-3 or TRBV12-4 to TRBJ2-5, with D perhaps TRBD2 (6 bases). V was pared by 1 base and J by 7 bases, with 13 bases between. This CDR3 has 14 residues. The CDR3 here is CASSLGGDLGTQYF. CDR3 bases: TGTGCCAGCAGTTTAGGGGGGGATCTTGGGACCCAGTACTTC.

This clonotype was seen only a few times. The chain recombines TRBV20-1 with TRBJ1-3; no firm D call. This CDR3 has 14 residues. Trimming stripped 5 bases from V and 0 bases from J, with 11 bases between. Germline V gene sequence: CDR1 DFQATT, CDR2 SNEGSKA (reference sequence). CDR3 coding DNA: TGCAGTGCTCCAAACGGGCTCTCTGGAAACACCATATATTTT. Encoded protein: CSAPNGLSGNTIYF.

The chain recombines TRBV24-1 with TRBJ2-1, with 10 positions matching TRBD2. V gave up 4 bases and J gave up 2 bases; unmatched junction bases: 7. Germline lookup yields CDR1 KGHDR and CDR2 SFDVKD. The CDR3 sequence is 17 residues long. CDR3 nucleotide sequence: TGTGCCACCAGTGACGGAGCTAGCGGGAGCCCCTACAATGAGCAGTTCTTC. Its protein product is CATSDGASGSPYNEQFF.

The chain combines TRBV6-5 with TRBJ2-6; 8 nucleotides line up with TRBD1. V was clipped by 2 bases and J by 0 bases; unmatched bases: 0. This CDR3 has 16 amino acids. Germline V gene data show CDR1 as MNHEY and CDR2 as SVGAGI. In nucleotides, the CDR3 is TGTGCCAGCAGTTACACAGGGGGCTCTGGGGCCAACGTCCTGACTTTC. Protein sequence: CASSYTGGSGANVLTF.

Many counts were recorded for this clonotype. The genes are TRBV29-1 and TRBJ2-7; 10 nucleotides match TRBD2. The CDR3 length is 14 residues. The trim removed 2 bases at V and 5 bases at J, leaving 6 bases unmatched. The germline V gene encodes CDR1 SQVTM and CDR2 ANQGSEA. CDR3 amino acids: CSVEQREGFDEQYF. DNA of the CDR3: TGCAGCGTTGAACAGCGGGAGGGATTCGACGAGCAGTACTTC.

Many counts were recorded for this clonotype. CDR3: CSAPRDGGRNEQYF. The CDR3 DNA reads as TGCAGTGCTCCCCGGGACGGGGGGAGAAACGAGCAGTACTTC. V gene TRBV20-1 combines with J gene TRBJ2-7; 7 nucleotides line up with TRBD2. The junction had 12 bases not matched to a gene; V was cut back by 5 bases and J by 5 bases. This CDR3 has 14 residues. Germline assignment: CDR1 DFQATT and CDR2 SNEGSKA (reference sequence).

This clonotype was counted at least ten times. The rearrangement links TRBV20-1 to TRBJ2-3; 10 bases are a match to TRBD2. The germline CDR1 and CDR2 sequences are DFQATT and SNEGSKA (reference sequence). The CDR3 contains 15 residues. V was clipped by 2 bases and J by 6 bases; unmatched bases: 8. CDR3 sequence (DNA): TGCAGTGCTAGAAAGGAAGCGGGAGGGTCCGATACGCAGTATTTT. Its protein product is CSARKEAGGSDTQYF.

A few counts support this clonotype. This chain uses TRBV29-1 with TRBJ1-2, with D possibly matching TRBD1 (5 bases). Germline values: CDR1 SQVTM, CDR2 ANQGSEA. The CDR3 contains 12 residues. Trimming took off 2 bases at V and 2 bases at J, with 6 bases between the two ends. As DNA, the CDR3 is TGCAGCGTTGAAACAGGAAACTATGGCTACACCTTC. It codes for CSVETGNYGYTF.

This clonotype was seen ten or more times. CDR3: CASSFSNEQFF. CDR3 in DNA: TGTGCCAGCAGCTTCAGCAATGAGCAGTTCTTC. The chain links TRBV5-6 to TRBJ2-1; D uncertain. The CDR3 length is 11 residues. Germline lookup yields CDR1 SGHDT and CDR2 YYEEEE. Trimming took 2 bases from V and 6 from J, leaving 3 bases between them.

This clonotype was recorded only once. The V call is TRBV5-1, the J call TRBJ2-5; D possibly corresponds to TRBD1 (7 bases). Germline V gene lookup returns CDR1 SGHRS and CDR2 YFSETQ. The V end lost 0 bases, the J end lost 5 bases, and 17 bases lay between the germline ends. This CDR3 is built from 16 residues. The CDR3 here is CASSLDGGGSRETQYF. CDR3 DNA: TGCGCCAGCAGCTTGGATGGAGGGGGCTCACGGGAGACCCAGTACTTC.

This clonotype appeared many times. The DNA for the CDR3 is TGTGCCAGCAGCTTAAGGGTAGCGGGAGGAACAGGCAATGAGCAGTTCTTC. It encodes CASSLRVAGGTGNEQFF. The chain combines TRBV7-2 with TRBJ2-1; 10 nucleotides align to TRBD2. Germline CDR1 SGHTA, CDR2 FQGNSA. V trimming: 2 bases; J trimming: 6 bases; junction bases outside the gene matches: 10. The CDR3 has 17 amino acids.

This clonotype showed up many times. V usage is TRBV20-1 and J usage is TRBJ2-1; unclear D gene. V was cut by 4 bases and J by 9 bases, with 7 bases left in between. Germline loops: CDR1 DFQATT, CDR2 SNEGSKA (reference sequence). The CDR3 consists of 10 residues. Here the CDR3 DNA reads TGCAGTGCTAATAAGTTTGAGCAGTTCTTC. This codes for CSANKFEQFF.

This clonotype came up many times. The V and J genes are TRBV7-3 and TRBJ2-1; either TRBD1 or TRBD2 may fit D (5 bases each). The germline gives CDR1 SGHTA, CDR2 FQGTGA. Trimming took 5 bases from V and 9 from J, leaving 11 bases between them. This CDR3 is built from 12 residues. The CDR3 DNA reads TGTGCCAGCAGCGACCCGGGGACTGAGCAGTTCTTC. Its translation is CASSDPGTEQFF.

This clonotype has only a few counts. This chain joins TRBV11-2 and TRBJ1-1; D not resolved. Germline CDR1 is SGHAT and CDR2 is FQNNGV. CDR3 size: 14 residues. Trimming took 5 bases from V and 3 from J, leaving 13 bases between them. As DNA, the CDR3 is TGTGCCAGCAGCCCATTGACCCCGTACACTGAAGCTTTCTTT. Its translation: CASSPLTPYTEAFF.

This clonotype was detected many times. The V gene is TRBV7-9, the J gene TRBJ2-2; 7 bases are shared with TRBD2. The germline gives CDR1 SEHNR, CDR2 FQNEAQ (reference sequence). CDR3 size: 15 residues. Trimming took 3 bases from V and 1 from J; bases not matched to a gene: 2. For the CDR3, the DNA is TGTGCCAGCAGCTTGGCTAGCGGGAACACCGGGGAGCTGTTTTTT. It encodes CASSLASGNTGELFF. Drawing the rest from reference TRBV7-9 and TRBJ2-2, the complete variable domain is DTGVSQNPRHKITKRGQNVTFRCDPISEHNRLYWYRQTLGQGPEFLTYFQNEAQLEKSRLLSDRFSAERPKGSFSTLEIQRTEQGDSAMYLCASSLASGNTGELFFGEGSRLTVL.